This T cell receptor (beta chain) was captured in a study of blood T cells in healthy people across ages. The CDR3 totals 15 residues. V dropped 5 bases and J dropped 4 bases, with 12 bases sitting between them. Germline V gives CDR1 LGHDT, CDR2 YNNKEL (reference sequence). There are a few counts of this clonotype. Primers used in a second PCR of about 6 to 12 cycles were a sample-barcoded 5' primer and a J-beta primer mix. TCRdb itself ran the 5' RACE reads through MiXCR, one entry per CDR3 protein. The profile covers about 510,000 distinct CDR3 sequences, with about 29% appearing a single time and approximately 3.6% taken by the ten largest. The data also belong to a second study, concerning T cells of mothers and their children.

Sequenced sample: blood. V and J are TRBV3-1 and TRBJ1-6; perhaps TRBD1 as D (5 bases). This receptor was identified in a boy aged 2 to 9 in good health. CDR3 sequence: CASSKRGVYNSPLHF. The CDR3 DNA reads TGTGCCAGCAGCAAGAGAGGGGTTTATAATTCACCCCTCCACTTT. Full variable domain (missing parts from reference TRBV3-1 and TRBJ1-6): DTAVSQTPKYLVTQMGNDKSIKCEQNLGHDTMYWYKQDSKKFLKIMFSYNNKELIINETVPNRFSPKSPDKAHLNLHINSLELGDSAVYFCASSKRGVYNSPLHFGNGTRLTVT.